One and the same sample provided the 23 T cell receptor beta chains below, sequenced in a study of T cells in women clearing cervical HPV infection. TCRdb's copy holds only in-frame clones and misses some; the assay was immunoSEQ multiplex PCR. The sample totals some 30,000 clones; its top ten clones hold about a sixth. The sequenced material came from blood buffy coat. These receptors were collected from a woman between 18 and 75 years old with a cervical HPV16 infection that either progressed to CIN3+ or cleared (not recorded which).

The sequenced CDR3 bases are TGCAGCGTTGAAGATTATGGTACTAGCACAGATACG. It is translated as CSVEDYGTSTDT. The CDR3 in full is CSVEDYGTSTDTQYF. J is TRBJ2-3 and V is TRBV29-1; unclear D gene. Read coverage stops 3 residues before the CDR3 terminus; the germline J gene supplies the remainder. CDR3 length equals 15 residues. In germline, CDR1 is SQVTM, CDR2 ANQGSEA. V lost 0 bases, J lost 0 bases, and 10 bases lay in between.

To note about this clone: The read stops 3 residues short of the end of the CDR3; the missing end is completed from the germline J gene. V is TRBV7-2 and J is TRBJ2-3; 9 nucleotides line up with TRBD2. In germline, CDR1 is SGHTA, CDR2 FQGNSA. The CDR3 has 15 residues. CDR3 sequence: CASRAGGGAGETQYF. Partial CDR3 DNA: TGTGCCTCCAGAGCCGGCGGGGGGGCCGGAGAGACG.

With respect to this clone: Sequencing ends 3 residues short of the CDR3 end; the germline J gene provides the rest. V usage is TRBV7-9 and J usage is TRBJ1-5; maybe TRBD1 (5 bases). CDR1 and CDR2 from the germline V gene are SEHNR and FQNEAQ (reference sequence). Trimming stripped 5 bases from V and 7 bases from J, with 9 bases between. The CDR3 length is 12 residues. Incomplete CDR3 DNA: TGTGCCAGCAGCATACAGGAACAGCCC. Protein: CASSIQEQP. The entire CDR3 is CASSIQEQPQHF. Full variable domain (rest looked up from reference TRBV7-9 and TRBJ1-5): DTGVSQNPRHKITKRGQNVTFRCDPISEHNRLYWYRQTLGQGPEFLTYFQNEAQLEKSRLLSDRFSAERPKGSFSTLEIQRTEQGDSAMYLCASSIQEQPQHFGDGTRLSIL.

Note on this clone: The read is 3 residues too short to cover the CDR3 end, so that end is filled in from the germline J gene. J is TRBJ1-5 and V is TRBV7-2; no clear D gene. Germline CDR1 is SGHTA and CDR2 is FQGNSA. This CDR3 contains 15 residues. V lost 2 bases to trimming and J lost 2 bases, with 10 bases between them. CDR3 bases read: TGTGCCAGCAGCTTACATCTATCGGGCAATCAGCCC. It specifies CASSLHLSGNQP. The entire CDR3 protein reads CASSLHLSGNQPQHF. Based on the CDR3 plus reference TRBV7-2 and TRBJ1-5, the full variable domain is GAGVSQSPSNKVTEKGKDVELRCDPISGHTALYWYRQSLGQGLEFLIYFQGNSAPDKSGLPSDRFSAERTGGSVSTLTIQRTQQEDSAVYLCASSLHLSGNQPQHFGDGTRLSIL.

Regarding this clone: The read ends 3 residues shy of where the CDR3 ends; the end is completed using the germline J gene. The chain carries TRBV6-1 and TRBJ2-4, with a tentative D call TRBD1 (6 bases). Germline CDR1 reads MNHNS; CDR2 reads SASEGT. Trimming cost V 1 base and J 1 base, with 11 bases left between them. This CDR3 is 16 amino acids long. This chain's CDR3 is CASSEGGTLAKNIQYF. The sequenced part of the CDR3 DNA is TGTGCCAGCAGTGAAGGGGGGACACTCGCCAAAAACATT.

Note on this clone: Sequence at one end of the junction differs from germline and may be a read error. Coverage ceases 3 residues before the CDR3 finishes, and the germline J gene fills in the end. The sample has other DNA sequences that encode this CDR3 too. The rearrangement joins TRBV5-8 to TRBJ1-3; D possibly corresponds to TRBD1 (6 bases). Germline V gene data show CDR1 as SGHTS and CDR2 as YDEGEE. The CDR3 runs to 14 residues. The chain's CDR3 is CASSLLQGANTIYF. The part of the CDR3 DNA that was read is TGTGCCAGCAGCTTGTTACAGGGTGCAAACACG.

A remark on this clone: The read ends 3 residues early relative to the CDR3; the germline J gene fills the gap. This chain links TRBV10-3 with TRBJ2-7; 9 nucleotides line up with TRBD2. Germline assignment: CDR1 ENHRY and CDR2 SYGVKD. The junction had 9 bases not matched to a gene; V was cut back by 5 bases and J by 4 bases. CDR3 length equals 15 residues. CDR3 sequence reads: CAISTGTSRSYEQYF. The sequenced CDR3 bases are TGTGCCATCAGTACCGGGACTAGCAGGTCGTACGAG.

Comments on this clone: Read data end 3 residues before the CDR3 end; the end is taken from the germline J gene. V and J are TRBV6-1 and TRBJ2-7; no firm D call. CDR1 is MNHNS, CDR2 SASEGT, per germline. This CDR3 comprises 12 residues. The V and J ends lost 3 bases and 1 base respectively, with 4 bases between them. Here the CDR3 reads CASSDRSYEQYF. The covered CDR3 bases are TGTGCCAGCAGTGACCGTTCCTACGAG.

A word on this clone: The missing CDR3 end, 3 residues past where the read stops, is filled in from the germline J gene. V gene TRBV19 combines with J gene TRBJ1-2; D remains unclear. The CDR3 runs to 14 residues. Germline CDR1 is LNHDA and CDR2 is SQIVND (reference sequence). CDR3 in amino acids: CASMSESSSYDYTF. The sequenced part of the CDR3 DNA is TGTGCCAGTATGAGCGAGTCCAGCTCCTACGAC.

About this clone itself: The DNA ends 3 residues before the CDR3 does, and the rest of the CDR3 is filled in from the germline J gene. This chain links TRBV6-4 with TRBJ1-2, with 8 bases matching TRBD1. Germline trimming cut 8 bases from V and 2 bases from J; bases unmatched to any gene: 10. Germline lookup yields CDR1 MRHNA and CDR2 SNTAGT. The CDR3 extends over 15 amino acids. CDR3 loop: CASRIGTGPNYGYTF. CDR3 DNA, as far as it was read: TGTGCCAGCCGAATTGGGACAGGCCCAAACTATGGC.

Comment on this clone: The observed sequence ends 3 residues before the CDR3 terminus, with the missing tail filled in from the germline J gene. The V and J genes are TRBV20-1 and TRBJ1-1; the D gene is possibly TRBD1 (5 bases). The CDR3 runs to 12 residues. Germline CDR1 is DFQATT and CDR2 is SNEGSKA (reference sequence). V shed 2 bases and J shed 4 bases, with 8 bases lying between them. This CDR3 is CSARPGRTEAFF. Partial CDR3 DNA: TGCAGTGCTAGACCAGGGCGCACTGAA.

Details on this clone: One end of the junction varies from germline; a read error may be responsible. The read terminates 3 residues before the CDR3 end, so the remaining end is supplied by the germline J gene. This rearrangement joins TRBV7-7 to TRBJ2-1; 10 positions match TRBD1. CDR1 is SSHAT, CDR2 FNYEAQ, per germline (reference sequence). This CDR3 region has 15 residues. The CDR3: CASSLGTGVYNEQFF. The sequenced part of the CDR3 DNA is TGTGCTAGCAGCTTAGGGACAGGGGTCTACAATGAG. The complete variable domain, with remaining parts taken from reference TRBV7-7 and TRBJ2-1, reads GAGVSQSPRYKVTKRGQDVTLRCDPISSHATLYWYQQALGQGPEFLTYFNYEAQPDKSGLPSDRFSAERPEGSISTLTIQRTEQRDSAMYRCASSLGTGVYNEQFFGPGTRLTVL.

As for this clone: The observed sequence ends 3 residues before the CDR3 terminus, with the missing tail filled in from the germline J gene. V usage is TRBV5-3 and J usage is TRBJ1-1; no clear D. TRBV5-3 qualifies as an ORF whose function is uncertain. Trimming took off 4 bases at V and 2 bases at J, with 9 bases between the two ends. This CDR3 spans 13 amino acids. The CDR3 bases that were read are TGTGCCAGAAGCACGGGTCTTAACACTGAA. This sequence encodes CARSTGLNTE. In full, the CDR3 reads CARSTGLNTEAFF.

About this clone itself: Read sequence stops 3 residues before the CDR3 end, and the germline J gene provides the missing end. Other DNA sequences within the sample encode an identical CDR3. V is TRBV5-1 and J is TRBJ2-2, with 9 bases aligning to TRBD1. Trimming removed 3 bases from V and 4 bases from J; junction bases left unmatched: 4. CDR3 length equals 15 residues. Germline values: CDR1 SGHRS, CDR2 YFSETQ. The DNA read from the CDR3 is TGCGCCAGCAGCTGGACAGGGGACGGCACCGGGGAG. This sequence encodes CASSWTGDGTGE. The complete CDR3 protein is CASSWTGDGTGELFF.

A word on this clone: Sequencing ends 3 residues short of the CDR3 end; the germline J gene provides the rest. This chain joins TRBV5-1 and TRBJ1-5; 9 positions match TRBD1. Germline values: CDR1 SGHRS, CDR2 YFSETQ. V lost 4 bases, J lost 7 bases, and 9 bases stayed unmatched. The CDR3 covers 15 residues. Partial CDR3 DNA: TGCGCCAGCAGCCCAGGGGACAGGGCTCTACAGCCC. Protein: CASSPGDRALQP. The CDR3 in full is CASSPGDRALQPQHF.

Of note for this clone: The CDR3 end is not reached by the read, which stops 3 residues before it; the germline J gene fills it in. The rearrangement links TRBV30 to TRBJ1-4, with TRBD1 as a possible D gene (6 bases). This CDR3 contains 12 residues. Germline CDR1 GTSNPN, CDR2 SVGIG (reference sequence). Here the CDR3 reads CALKDSWSPLFF. CDR3 DNA (partial): TGTGCCCTAAAGGACAGTTGGTCACCA.

On this clone itself: With the read ending 3 residues before the CDR3 end, the germline J gene is used to fill in that end. The V and J genes are TRBV7-9 and TRBJ2-4, with a weak D call TRBD2 (5 bases). Germline CDR1 and CDR2: SEHNR and FQNEAQ (reference sequence). This CDR3 region has 12 residues. This CDR3 is CASSGEKRAQYF. CDR3 DNA, as far as it was read: TGTGCCAGCAGCGGCGAGAAGAGGGCT. Filled out from reference TRBV7-9 and TRBJ2-4, the complete variable domain reads DTGVSQNPRHKITKRGQNVTFRCDPISEHNRLYWYRQTLGQGPEFLTYFQNEAQLEKSRLLSDRFSAERPKGSFSTLEIQRTEQGDSAMYLCASSGEKRAQYFGAGTRLSVL.

Worth noting for this clone: The read terminates 3 residues before the CDR3 end, so the remaining end is supplied by the germline J gene. The V gene is TRBV9, the J gene TRBJ2-1, with D possibly matching TRBD2 (6 bases). Germline lookup yields CDR1 SGDLS and CDR2 YYNGEE. This CDR3 contains 16 residues. V lost 4 bases and J lost 0, with 14 bases in between. CDR3 DNA, as far as it was read: TGTGCCAGCAGCCCCCGCGGGGCCAGCTCCTACAATGAG. Its protein is CASSPRGASSYNE. In full, the CDR3 reads CASSPRGASSYNEQFF.

The DNA read from the CDR3 is TGTGCCAGCAGCTGGGGGGGTAATAGCAATCAGCCG. Residues: CASSWGGNSNQP. The complete CDR3 sequence is CASSWGGNSNQPQYF. V usage is TRBV5-5 and J usage is TRBJ2-3; 7 bases match TRBD2. The DNA ends 3 residues before the CDR3 does, and the rest of the CDR3 is filled in from the germline J gene. Germline V CDR1 and CDR2: SGHKS, YYEKEE (reference sequence). The CDR3 runs to 15 residues.

Comment on this clone: The CDR3 goes on 3 residues after the read ends, and that part is filled in from the germline J gene. The chain recombines TRBV12-3 or TRBV12-4 with TRBJ2-1; 7 bases map to TRBD2. CDR3 length equals 14 residues. V shed 7 bases, J shed 6 bases, and the junction held 9 bases outside the gene matches. Incomplete CDR3 DNA: TGTGCCAGCACCCTATCCCTAGCGGCCAATGAG. The encoded protein is CASTLSLAANE. The whole CDR3 sequence is CASTLSLAANEQFF.

A word on this clone: The CDR3 end is not reached by the read, which stops 3 residues before it; the germline J gene fills it in. The V call is TRBV19, the J call TRBJ1-2; D gene ambiguous. CDR1 is LNHDA, CDR2 SQIVND, per germline (reference sequence). Trimming cost V 0 bases and J 7 bases, with 12 bases left between them. The CDR3 contains 14 residues. CDR3 residues: CASSIDLYASGYTF. The DNA read from the CDR3 is TGTGCCAGTAGTATAGATCTATACGCCTCTGGC.

As concerns this clone: The read comes to an end 3 residues before the CDR3 does, leaving the germline J gene to fill in the end. The genes are TRBV28 and TRBJ2-3; 7 bases align to TRBD1. The CDR3 runs to 16 residues. CDR1 is MDHEN and CDR2 is SYDVKM in the germline V gene. With V trimmed by 4 bases and J by 6 bases, 13 bases remained unmatched. Here the CDR3 reads CASSSNHRGFADTQYF. The sequenced part of the CDR3 DNA is TGTGCCAGCAGTTCAAATCACAGGGGTTTTGCCGATACG.

With respect to this clone: The read terminates 3 residues ahead of where the CDR3 ends, so the germline J gene completes it. The chain links TRBV4-2 to TRBJ1-4, with TRBD1 identical over 7 bases. CDR1 is LGHNA, CDR2 YNFKEQ, per germline. The CDR3 spans 17 residues. V was clipped by 4 bases and J by 5 bases; unmatched bases: 13. CDR3 protein: CASSRDPGQAQNEKLFF. The part of the CDR3 DNA that was read is TGTGCCAGCAGCCGAGACCCCGGACAGGCACAGAATGAAAAA.